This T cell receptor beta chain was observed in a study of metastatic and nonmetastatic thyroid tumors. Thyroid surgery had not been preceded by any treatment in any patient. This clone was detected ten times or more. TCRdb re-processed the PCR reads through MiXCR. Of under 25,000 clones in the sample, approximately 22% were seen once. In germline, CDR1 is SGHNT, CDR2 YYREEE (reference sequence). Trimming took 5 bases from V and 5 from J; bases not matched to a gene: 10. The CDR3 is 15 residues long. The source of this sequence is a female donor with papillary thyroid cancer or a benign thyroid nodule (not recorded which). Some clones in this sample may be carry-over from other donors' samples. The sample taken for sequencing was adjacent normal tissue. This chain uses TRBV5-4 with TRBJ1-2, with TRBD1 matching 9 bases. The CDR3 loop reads CASSPGGTGSYGYTF. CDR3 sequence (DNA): TGTGCCAGCAGTCCCGGTGGGACAGGGTCATATGGCTACACCTTC.